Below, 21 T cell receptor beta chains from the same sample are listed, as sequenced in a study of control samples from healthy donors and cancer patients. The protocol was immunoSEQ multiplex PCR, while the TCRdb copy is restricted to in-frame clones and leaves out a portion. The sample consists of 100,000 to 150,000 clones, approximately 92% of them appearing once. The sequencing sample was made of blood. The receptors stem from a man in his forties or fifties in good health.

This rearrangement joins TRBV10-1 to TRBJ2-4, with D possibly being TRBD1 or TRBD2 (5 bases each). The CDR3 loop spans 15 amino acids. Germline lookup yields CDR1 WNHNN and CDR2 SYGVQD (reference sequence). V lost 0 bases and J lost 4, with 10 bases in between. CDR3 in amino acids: CASSESTGGKNIQYF. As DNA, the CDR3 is TGCGCCAGCAGTGAGTCGACTGGGGGAAAAAACATTCAGTACTTC.

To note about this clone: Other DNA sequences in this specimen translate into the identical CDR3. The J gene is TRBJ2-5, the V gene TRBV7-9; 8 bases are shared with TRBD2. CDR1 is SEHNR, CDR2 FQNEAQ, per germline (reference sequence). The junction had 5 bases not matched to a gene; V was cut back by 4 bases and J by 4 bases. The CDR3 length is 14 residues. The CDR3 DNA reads TGTGCCAGCAGCTCCCGGGGGGGCACAGAGACCCAGTACTTC. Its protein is CASSSRGGTETQYF.

In DNA form, the CDR3 reads TGTGCCAGCAGCGCCCTCAGCGGGGATACGCAGTATTTT. Protein sequence: CASSALSGDTQYF. The chain recombines TRBV13 with TRBJ2-3; maybe TRBD2 (6 bases). Germline V gives CDR1 PRHDT, CDR2 FYEKMQ (reference sequence). The V end was cut by 5 bases, the J end by 6 bases, with 12 bases between. CDR3 length equals 13 residues.

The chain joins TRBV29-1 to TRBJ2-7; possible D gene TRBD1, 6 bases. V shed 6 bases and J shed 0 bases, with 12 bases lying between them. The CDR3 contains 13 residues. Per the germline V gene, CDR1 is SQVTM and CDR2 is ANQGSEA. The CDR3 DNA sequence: TGCAGCGTAACAGGGCGGAGCTCCTACGAGCAGTACTTC. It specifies CSVTGRSSYEQYF.

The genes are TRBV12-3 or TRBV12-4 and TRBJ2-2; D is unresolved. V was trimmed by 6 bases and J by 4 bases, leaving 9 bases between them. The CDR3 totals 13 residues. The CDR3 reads CASSSWGTGELFF. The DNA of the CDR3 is TGTGCCAGCAGCTCATGGGGCACCGGGGAGCTGTTTTTT.

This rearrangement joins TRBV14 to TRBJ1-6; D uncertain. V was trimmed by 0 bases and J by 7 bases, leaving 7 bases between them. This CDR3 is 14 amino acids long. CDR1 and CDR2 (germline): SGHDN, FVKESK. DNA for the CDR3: TGTGCCAGCAGCCAAGATCTAAGGAATTCACCCCTCCACTTT. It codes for CASSQDLRNSPLHF.

This chain's CDR3 is CASSELGTSGGEEAQFF. CDR3 nucleotides: TGTGCCAGCAGTGAATTGGGTACCAGCGGGGGGGAAGAGGCGCAGTTCTTC. The rearrangement uses TRBV6-1 and TRBJ2-1; 10 nucleotides match TRBD2. Germline CDR1 is MNHNS and CDR2 is SASEGT. This CDR3 spans 17 amino acids. V lost 2 bases and J lost 12; bases outside the gene matches: 16.

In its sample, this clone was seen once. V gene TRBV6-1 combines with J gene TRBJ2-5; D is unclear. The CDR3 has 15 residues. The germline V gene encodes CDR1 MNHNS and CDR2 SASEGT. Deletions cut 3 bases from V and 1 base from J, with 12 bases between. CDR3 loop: CASSDGVTFQETQYF. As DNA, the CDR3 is TGTGCCAGCAGTGATGGGGTCACGTTCCAAGAGACCCAGTACTTC.

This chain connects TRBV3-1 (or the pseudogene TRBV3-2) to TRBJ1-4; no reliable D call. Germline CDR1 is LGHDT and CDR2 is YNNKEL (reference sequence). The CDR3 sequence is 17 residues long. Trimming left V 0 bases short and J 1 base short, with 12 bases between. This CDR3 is CASSQELAAGTNEKLFF. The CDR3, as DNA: TGTGCCAGCAGCCAAGAACTAGCGGCAGGAACTAATGAAAAACTGTTTTTT.

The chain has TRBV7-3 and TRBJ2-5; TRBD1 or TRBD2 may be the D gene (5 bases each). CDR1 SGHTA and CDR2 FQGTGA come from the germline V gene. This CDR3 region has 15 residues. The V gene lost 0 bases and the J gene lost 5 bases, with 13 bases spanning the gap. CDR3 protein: CASSLTVGEGETQYF. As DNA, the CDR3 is TGTGCCAGCAGCTTAACTGTGGGGGAAGGGGAGACCCAGTACTTC.

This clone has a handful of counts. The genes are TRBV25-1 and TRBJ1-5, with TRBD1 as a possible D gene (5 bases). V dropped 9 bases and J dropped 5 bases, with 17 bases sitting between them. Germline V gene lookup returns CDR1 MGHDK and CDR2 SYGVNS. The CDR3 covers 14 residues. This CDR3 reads CARRAGVIYQPQHF. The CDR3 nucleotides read TGTGCCAGAAGAGCGGGGGTGATCTATCAGCCCCAGCATTTT.

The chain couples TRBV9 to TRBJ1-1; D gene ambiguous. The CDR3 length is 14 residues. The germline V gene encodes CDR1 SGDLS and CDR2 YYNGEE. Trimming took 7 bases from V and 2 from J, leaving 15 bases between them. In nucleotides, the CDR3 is TGTGCCAGCTCTCAGGCGGGTTTAAACACTGAAGCTTTCTTT. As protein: CASSQAGLNTEAFF.

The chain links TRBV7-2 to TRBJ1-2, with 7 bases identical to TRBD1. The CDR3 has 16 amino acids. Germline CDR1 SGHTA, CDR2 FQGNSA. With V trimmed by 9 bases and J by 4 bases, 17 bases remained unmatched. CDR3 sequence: CARPGGPSFGSYGYTF. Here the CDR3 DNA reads TGTGCCAGACCAGGGGGGCCCTCCTTTGGAAGCTATGGCTACACCTTC.

The CDR3 loop is CASSAGGVYGYTF. In DNA, the CDR3 is TGTGCCAGCAGTGCTGGGGGTGTGTATGGCTACACCTTC. The genes are TRBV2 and TRBJ1-2, with a tentative D call TRBD1 (5 bases). Germline V CDR1 and CDR2: SNHLY, FYNNEI. V was clipped by 4 bases and J by 5 bases, with 11 bases between them. This CDR3 has 13 amino acids.

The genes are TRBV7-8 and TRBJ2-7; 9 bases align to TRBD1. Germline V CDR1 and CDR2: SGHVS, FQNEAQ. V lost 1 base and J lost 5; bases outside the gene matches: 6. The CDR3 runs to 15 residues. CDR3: CASSLVDRGLNEQYF. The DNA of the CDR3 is TGTGCCAGCAGCTTAGTCGACAGGGGGTTAAACGAGCAGTACTTC.

The CDR3 sequence: CASSLGGANTGELFF. The CDR3 DNA reads TGTGCCAGCAGCCTTGGTGGGGCTAACACCGGGGAGCTGTTTTTT. The rearrangement uses TRBV5-6 and TRBJ2-2; tentatively, D is TRBD1 (5 bases). Trimming cost V 4 bases and J 2 bases, with 12 bases left between them. Per germline, CDR1 SGHDT and CDR2 YYEEEE. This CDR3 spans 15 amino acids. The complete variable domain, with remaining parts taken from reference TRBV5-6 and TRBJ2-2, reads DAGVTQSPTHLIKTRGQQVTLRCSPKSGHDTVSWYQQALGQGPQFIFQYYEEEERQRGNFPDRFSGHQFPNYSSELNVNALLLGDSALYLCASSLGGANTGELFFGEGSRLTVL.

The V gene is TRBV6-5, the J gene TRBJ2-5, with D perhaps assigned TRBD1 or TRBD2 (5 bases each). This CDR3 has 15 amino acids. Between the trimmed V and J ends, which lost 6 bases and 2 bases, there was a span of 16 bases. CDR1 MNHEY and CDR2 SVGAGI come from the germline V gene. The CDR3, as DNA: TGTGCCAGCAGACCTCGTGGGGGAGAACAAGAGACCCAGTACTTC. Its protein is CASRPRGGEQETQYF.

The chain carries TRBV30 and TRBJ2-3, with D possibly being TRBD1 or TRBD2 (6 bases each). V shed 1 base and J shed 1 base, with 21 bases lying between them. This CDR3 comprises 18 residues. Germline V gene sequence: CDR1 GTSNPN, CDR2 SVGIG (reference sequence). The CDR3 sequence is CAWSGQAWGAEGTDTQYF. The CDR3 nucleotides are TGTGCCTGGAGTGGCCAAGCCTGGGGGGCTGAGGGCACAGATACGCAGTATTTT.

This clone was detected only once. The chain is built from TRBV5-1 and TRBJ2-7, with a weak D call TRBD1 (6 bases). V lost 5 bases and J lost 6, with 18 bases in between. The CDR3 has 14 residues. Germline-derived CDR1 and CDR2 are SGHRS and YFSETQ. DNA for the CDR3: TGCGCCAGCAGGCTCGCAGGGGCTACGGGCGAGCAGTACTTC. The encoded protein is CASRLAGATGEQYF.

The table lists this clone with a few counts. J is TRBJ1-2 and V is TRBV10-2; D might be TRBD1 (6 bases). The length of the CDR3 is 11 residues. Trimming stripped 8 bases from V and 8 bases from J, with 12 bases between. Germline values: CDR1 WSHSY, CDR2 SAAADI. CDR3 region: CASLQGQGYTF. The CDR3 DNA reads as TGCGCCAGCCTACAGGGCCAGGGCTACACCTTC.

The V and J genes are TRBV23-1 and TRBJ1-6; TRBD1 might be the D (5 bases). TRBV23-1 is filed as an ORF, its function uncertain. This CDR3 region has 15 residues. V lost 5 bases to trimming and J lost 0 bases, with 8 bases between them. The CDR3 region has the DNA TGCGCCAGCAGTATGGGGGTCTCCTATAATTCACCCCTCCACTTT. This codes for CASSMGVSYNSPLHF.